This T cell receptor (beta chain) comes out of a study of blood T cell repertoires in COVID-19. Study summary: Spain, Italy and the United States supplied samples that represented acute and convalescent COVID-19. In each case, the material was cDNA or gDNA derived from T cells, B-cell-depleted T cells, or PBMCs.

Germline V gene lookup returns CDR1 SGHNT and CDR2 YYREEE (reference sequence). The CDR3 is 15 residues long. Trimming at V came to 1 base and at J to 0 bases, leaving 3 bases not matched to a gene. Authors' processing steps: Estimates of nucleated cell counts were drawn from the amplification of reference gene primers. Data came from immunoSEQ multiplex PCR; TCRdb stores just in-frame clones and leaves some out. The V and J calls and clone size are taken from that table; D and trimming were inferred from the DNA. This sample has 120,000 or so clones, with around four fifths found just once. V is TRBV5-4 and J is TRBJ2-7; 8 bases align to TRBD2. The origin of this receptor is a human donor in a cohort sampled during active COVID-19. Sequenced: peripheral blood. CDR3 nucleotide sequence: TGTGCCAGCAGCTTGCACAGCGGGAGCTCCTACGAGCAGTACTTC. Its protein product is CASSLHSGSSYEQYF. Drawing the rest from reference TRBV5-4 and TRBJ2-7, the complete variable domain is ETGVTQSPTHLIKTRGQQVTLRCSSQSGHNTVSWYQQALGQGPQFIFQYYREEENGRGNFPPRFSGLQFPNYSSELNVNALELDDSALYLCASSLHSGSSYEQYFGPGTRLTVT.